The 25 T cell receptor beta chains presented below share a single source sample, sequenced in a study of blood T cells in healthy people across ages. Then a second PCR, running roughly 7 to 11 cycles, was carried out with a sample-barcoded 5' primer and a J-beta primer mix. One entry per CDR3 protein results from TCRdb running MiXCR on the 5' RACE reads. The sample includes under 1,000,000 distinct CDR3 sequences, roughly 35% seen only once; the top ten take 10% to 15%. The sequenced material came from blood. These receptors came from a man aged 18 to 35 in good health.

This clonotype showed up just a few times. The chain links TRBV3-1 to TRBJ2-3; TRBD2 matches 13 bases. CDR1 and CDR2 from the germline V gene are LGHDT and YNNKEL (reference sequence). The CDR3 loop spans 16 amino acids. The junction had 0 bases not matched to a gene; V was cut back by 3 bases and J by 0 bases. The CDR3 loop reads CASSQGLAGSTDTQYF. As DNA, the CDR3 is TGTGCCAGCAGCCAGGGACTAGCGGGGAGCACAGATACGCAGTATTTT.

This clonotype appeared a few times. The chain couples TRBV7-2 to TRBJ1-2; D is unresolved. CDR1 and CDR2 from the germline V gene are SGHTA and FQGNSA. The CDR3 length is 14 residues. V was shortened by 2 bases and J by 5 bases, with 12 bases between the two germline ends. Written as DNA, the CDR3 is TGTGCCAGCAGCTTACCGGACGGTCTTTATGGCTACACCTTC. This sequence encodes CASSLPDGLYGYTF.

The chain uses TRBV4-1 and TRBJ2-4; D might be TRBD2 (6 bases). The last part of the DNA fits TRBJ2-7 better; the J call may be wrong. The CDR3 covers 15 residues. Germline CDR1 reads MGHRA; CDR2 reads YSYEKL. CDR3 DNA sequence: TGCGCCAGCAGCCAAGATCGGGGGATTTACTACGAGCAGTACTTC. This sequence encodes CASSQDRGIYYEQYF.

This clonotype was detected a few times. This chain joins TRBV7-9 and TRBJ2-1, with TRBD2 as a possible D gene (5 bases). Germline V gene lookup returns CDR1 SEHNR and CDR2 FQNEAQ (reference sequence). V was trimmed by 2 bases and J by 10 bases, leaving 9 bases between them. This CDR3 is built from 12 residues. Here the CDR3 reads CASSLIACEQFF. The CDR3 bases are TGTGCCAGCAGCTTAATAGCGTGCGAGCAGTTCTTC.

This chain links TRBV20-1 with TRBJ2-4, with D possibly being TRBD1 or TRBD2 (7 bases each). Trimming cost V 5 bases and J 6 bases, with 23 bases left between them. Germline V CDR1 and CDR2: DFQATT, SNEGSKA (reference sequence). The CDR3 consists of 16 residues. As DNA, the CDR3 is TGCAGTGCTCGGCCTATATTCGACAGGGAGGGAAACATTCAGTACTTC. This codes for CSARPIFDREGNIQYF.

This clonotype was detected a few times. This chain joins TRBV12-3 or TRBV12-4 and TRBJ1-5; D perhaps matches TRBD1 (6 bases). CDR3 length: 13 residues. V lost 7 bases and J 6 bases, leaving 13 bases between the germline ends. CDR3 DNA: TGTGCCAGCAAGTACGGGGGCACTCAGCCCCAGCATTTT. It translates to CASKYGGTQPQHF.

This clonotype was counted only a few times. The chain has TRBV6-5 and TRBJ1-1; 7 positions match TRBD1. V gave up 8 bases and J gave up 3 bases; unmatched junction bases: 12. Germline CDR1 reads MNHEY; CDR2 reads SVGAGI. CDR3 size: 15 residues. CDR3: CASRNPDRFYTEAFF. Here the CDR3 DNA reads TGTGCCAGCCGTAACCCGGACAGGTTCTACACTGAAGCTTTCTTT.

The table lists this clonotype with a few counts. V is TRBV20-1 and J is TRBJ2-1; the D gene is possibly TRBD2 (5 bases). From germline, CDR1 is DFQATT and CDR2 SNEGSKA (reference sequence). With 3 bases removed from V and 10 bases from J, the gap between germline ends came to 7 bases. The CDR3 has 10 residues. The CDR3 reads CSAREDEQFF. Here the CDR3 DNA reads TGCAGTGCTAGGGAGGACGAGCAGTTCTTC.

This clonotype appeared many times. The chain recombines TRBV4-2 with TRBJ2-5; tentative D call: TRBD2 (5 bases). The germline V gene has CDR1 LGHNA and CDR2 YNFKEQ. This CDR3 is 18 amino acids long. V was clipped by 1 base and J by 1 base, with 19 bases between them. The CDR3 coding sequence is TGTGCCAGCAGCCAAGTCGAGGGTCTAGGTCCCTTCCAAGAGACCCAGTACTTC. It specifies CASSQVEGLGPFQETQYF.

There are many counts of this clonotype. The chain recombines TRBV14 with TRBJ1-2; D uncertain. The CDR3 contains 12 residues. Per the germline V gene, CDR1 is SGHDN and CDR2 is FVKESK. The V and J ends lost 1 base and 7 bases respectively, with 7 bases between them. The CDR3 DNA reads TGTGCCAGCAGCCAAGGACGGGGTGGCTACACCTTC. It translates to CASSQGRGGYTF.

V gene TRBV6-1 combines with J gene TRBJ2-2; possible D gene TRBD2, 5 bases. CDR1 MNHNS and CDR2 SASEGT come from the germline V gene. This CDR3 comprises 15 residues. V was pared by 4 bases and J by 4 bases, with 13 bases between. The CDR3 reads CASSVRTESTGELFF. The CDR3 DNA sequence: TGTGCCAGCAGTGTACGGACTGAAAGCACCGGGGAGCTGTTTTTT.

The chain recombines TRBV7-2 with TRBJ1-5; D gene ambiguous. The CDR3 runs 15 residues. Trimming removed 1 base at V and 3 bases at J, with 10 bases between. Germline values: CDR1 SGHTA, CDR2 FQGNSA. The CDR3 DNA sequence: TGTGCCAGCAGCTTAGTTTTGGGAAACAATCAGCCCCAGCATTTT. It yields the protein CASSLVLGNNQPQHF.

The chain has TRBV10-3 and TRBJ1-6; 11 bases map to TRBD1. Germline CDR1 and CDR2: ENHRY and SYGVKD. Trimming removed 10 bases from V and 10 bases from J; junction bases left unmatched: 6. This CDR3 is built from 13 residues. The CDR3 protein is CASPGQGDSPLHF. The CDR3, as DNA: TGTGCCAGCCCGGGACAGGGGGACTCACCCCTCCACTTT.

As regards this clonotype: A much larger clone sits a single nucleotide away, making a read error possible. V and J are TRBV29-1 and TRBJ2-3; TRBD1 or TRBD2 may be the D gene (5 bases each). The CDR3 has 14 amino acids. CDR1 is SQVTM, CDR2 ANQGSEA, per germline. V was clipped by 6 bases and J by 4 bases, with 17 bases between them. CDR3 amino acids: CSVPGTVGADTQYF. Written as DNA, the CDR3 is TGCAGCGTCCCCGGGACCGTGGGGGCAGATACGCAGTATTTT.

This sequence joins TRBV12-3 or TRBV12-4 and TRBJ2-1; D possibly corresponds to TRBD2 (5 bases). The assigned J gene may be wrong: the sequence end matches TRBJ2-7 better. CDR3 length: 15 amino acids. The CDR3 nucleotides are TGTGCCAGCAGCCTCGGGGTCCCTCTCTACAATGAGCAGTACTTC. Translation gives CASSLGVPLYNEQYF.

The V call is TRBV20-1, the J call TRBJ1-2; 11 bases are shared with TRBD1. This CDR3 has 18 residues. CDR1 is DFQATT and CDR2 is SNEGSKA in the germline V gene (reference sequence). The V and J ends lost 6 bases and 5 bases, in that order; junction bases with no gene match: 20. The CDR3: CSATTYRDRGKAVYGYTF. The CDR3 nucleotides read TGCAGTGCCACAACATACCGGGACAGGGGGAAGGCCGTTTATGGCTACACCTTC.

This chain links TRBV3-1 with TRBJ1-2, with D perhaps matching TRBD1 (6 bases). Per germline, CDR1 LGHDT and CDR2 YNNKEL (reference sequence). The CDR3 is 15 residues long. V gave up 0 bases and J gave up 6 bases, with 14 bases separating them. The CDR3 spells CASSQDGDIPDGYTF. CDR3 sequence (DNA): TGTGCCAGCAGCCAAGATGGGGACATCCCGGATGGCTACACCTTC.

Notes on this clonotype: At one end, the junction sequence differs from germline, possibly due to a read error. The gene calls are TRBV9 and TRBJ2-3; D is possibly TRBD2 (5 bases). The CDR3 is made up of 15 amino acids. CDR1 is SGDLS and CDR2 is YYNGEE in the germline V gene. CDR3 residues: CASSVKDFYTDTRYF. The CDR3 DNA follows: TGTGCCAGCAGCGTAAAGGACTTCTACACAGATACGCGGTATTTT.

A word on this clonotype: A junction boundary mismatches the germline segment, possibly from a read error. CDR3 sequence reads: CAGSDSQNNEQFF. The DNA for the CDR3 is TGTGCCGGCAGTGACTCCCAAAACAATGAGCAGTTCTTC. The V call is TRBV6-1, the J call TRBJ2-1; D is unclear. The CDR3 is 13 residues long. Germline V gene lookup returns CDR1 MNHNS and CDR2 SASEGT.

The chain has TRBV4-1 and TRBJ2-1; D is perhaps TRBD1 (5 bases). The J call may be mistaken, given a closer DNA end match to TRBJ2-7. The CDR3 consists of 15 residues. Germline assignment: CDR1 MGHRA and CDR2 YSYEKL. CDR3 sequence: CASSQDRVLGDEQYF. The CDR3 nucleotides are TGCGCCAGCAGCCAAGACAGGGTCCTGGGCGATGAGCAGTACTTC.

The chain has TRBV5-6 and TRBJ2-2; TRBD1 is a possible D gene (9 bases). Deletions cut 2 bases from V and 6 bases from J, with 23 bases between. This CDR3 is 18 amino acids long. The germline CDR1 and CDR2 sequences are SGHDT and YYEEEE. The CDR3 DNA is TGTGCCAGCAGCTTTCTCGGGGGGGGACAGGGATCCGCCGGGGAGCTGTTTTTT. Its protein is CASSFLGGGQGSAGELFF.

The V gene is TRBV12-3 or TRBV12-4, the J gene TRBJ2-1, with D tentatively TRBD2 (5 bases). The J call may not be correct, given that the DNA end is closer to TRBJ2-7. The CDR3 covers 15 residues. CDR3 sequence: CASSFRGPSNNEQYF. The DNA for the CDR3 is TGTGCCAGCAGTTTTCGGGGTCCTTCAAACAATGAGCAGTACTTC.

The CDR3 DNA is TGTGCCAGCAGTATGAAAGGGTCCTATGGCTACACCTTC. Protein product: CASSMKGSYGYTF. The V and J genes are TRBV27 and TRBJ1-2; unclear D gene. Germline-derived CDR1 and CDR2 are MNHEY and SMNVEV (reference sequence). Trimming pared 5 bases from V and 4 bases from J, leaving 11 bases between. The CDR3 loop spans 13 amino acids.

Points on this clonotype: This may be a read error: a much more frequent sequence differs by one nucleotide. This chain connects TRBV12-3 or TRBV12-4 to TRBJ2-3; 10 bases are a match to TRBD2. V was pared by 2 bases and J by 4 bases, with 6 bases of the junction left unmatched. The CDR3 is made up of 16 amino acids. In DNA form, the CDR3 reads TGTGCCAGCAGTTTAACTAGCGGGGTTATAGCAGATACGCAGTATTTT. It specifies CASSLTSGVIADTQYF.

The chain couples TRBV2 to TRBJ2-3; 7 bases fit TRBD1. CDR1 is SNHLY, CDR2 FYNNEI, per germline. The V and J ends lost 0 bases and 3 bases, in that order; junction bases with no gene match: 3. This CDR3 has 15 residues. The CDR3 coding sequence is TGTGCCAGCAGTGAAGCAGGGACAGAAACAGATACGCAGTATTTT. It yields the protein CASSEAGTETDTQYF. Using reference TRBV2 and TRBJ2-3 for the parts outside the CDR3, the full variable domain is EPEVTQTPSHQVTQMGQEVILRCVPISNHLYFYWYRQILGQKVEFLVSFYNNEISEKSEIFDDQFSVERPDGSNFTLKIRSTKLEDSAMYFCASSEAGTETDTQYFGPGTRLTVL.